These T cell receptor beta chains were read from a single sample in a study of blood T cells in healthy people across ages. Each CDR3 protein is one row after TCRdb ran MiXCR on the 5' RACE reads. This repertoire shows around 650,000 distinct CDR3 sequences, 32% found once; its top ten account for roughly 14%. The sample taken for sequencing was blood. The receptors were gathered from an elderly woman in good health. Each CDR3 is given without its conserved first and last residue. The D gene is left open where the match is weak. Where a row states a size, it is once, few, many or the class of an expanded clone; other rows omit it.

J | size | V | D | CDR3
TRBJ2-5 | many | TRBV7-7 | TRBD2 | ASRPGLVGETQY
TRBJ1-6 | many | TRBV6-1 | . | ASTTHGTYNSPLH
TRBJ1-1 | many | TRBV29-1 | . | SVPTLWGTEAF
TRBJ1-2 | many | TRBV20-1 | . | SARDPARSIYGYT
TRBJ2-1 | many | TRBV7-2 | TRBD2 | ASSLPGLAYNEQF
TRBJ2-7 | . | TRBV7-2 | . | ASSLAGPAYYEQY
TRBJ2-1 | many | TRBV5-1 | TRBD2 | ASSSGGGEYNEQF
TRBJ1-1 | many | TRBV4-1 | TRBD1 | ASSALQGVTEAF
TRBJ2-2 | few | TRBV12-3/TRBV12-4 | . | ASSFLRGAGELF
TRBJ1-5 | . | TRBV20-1 | TRBD1 | SARDRWTGLGQPQH
TRBJ2-1 | . | TRBV6-5 | . | ASSYSAGLNEQF
TRBJ2-7 | many | TRBV20-1 | TRBD1 | SARGGQGLFEQY
TRBJ1-1 | few | TRBV5-1 | TRBD1 | ASSRSAGTGGRNTEAF
TRBJ2-4 | many | TRBV6-1 | TRBD1 | ASTTGQRNIQY
TRBJ2-7 | many | TRBV7-2 | . | ASSPPGAPYEQY
TRBJ2-7 | once | TRBV3-1 | . | AGSLGLTSYEQY
TRBJ1-2 | . | TRBV24-1 | . | ATSDSFSGYT
TRBJ2-1 | . | TRBV4-1 | TRBD2 | ASSQRPSGEYNEQF
TRBJ2-1 | . | TRBV13 | TRBD1 | ASRSRDREYAEQF
TRBJ2-7 | many | TRBV5-1 | . | ASSPPPGEQY
TRBJ2-5 | many | TRBV5-1 | TRBD1 | ASSLSVGQGIQETQY
TRBJ2-5 | . | TRBV7-2 | . | ASRAGWAGRYQETQY
TRBJ2-5 | . | TRBV5-1 | TRBD1 | ASSSRTGAGETQY
TRBJ2-7 | many | TRBV30 | . | AWSGGIFSYEQY
TRBJ2-7 | many | TRBV20-1 | TRBD2 | SARLAGGSYEQY
TRBJ2-7 | many | TRBV5-1 | TRBD1 | ASSPGTGPSEQY